This T cell receptor beta chain was sequenced in a study of identical twins. The CDR3 totals 12 residues. With 10 bases removed from V and 6 bases from J, the gap between germline ends came to 14 bases. Per germline, CDR1 ENHRY and CDR2 SYGVKD. This clonotype was counted only a few times. Each cDNA held unique molecular identifiers, and template switching gave it a universal primer site. TCRdb itself ran the 5' RACE reads through MiXCR, one entry per CDR3 protein. This sample has around 650,000 distinct CDR3 sequences, with roughly 7.2% found just once. This sample also belongs to another study, concerning yellow fever vaccine responses in identical twins.

Source material: PBMCs. The chain joins TRBV10-3 to TRBJ2-3; D remains ambiguous. The receptor comes from a woman aged 18-29 years in good health. CDR3 in amino acids: CATQYNKDTQYF. The CDR3 DNA reads TGTGCCACCCAGTACAACAAGGATACGCAGTATTTT.